This TCR beta chain comes out of a study of blood T cell repertoires in COVID-19. The assay was immunoSEQ multiplex PCR, and TCRdb's table has in-frame clones only and misses some. The sample shows 200,000 to 250,000 clones, about 87% of them seen only once. The CDR3 is 13 amino acids. Germline V CDR1 and CDR2: SGHTS, YDEGEE. V lost 4 bases, J lost 1 base, and 8 bases lay in between. This study enrolled people aged about 18 to 100 from around 26 US geographic areas. The genes are TRBV5-8 and TRBJ1-1, with a weak D call TRBD1 (6 bases). The receptor's source is a woman in her thirties who had been exposed to COVID-19. Source material: PBMCs or T cells enriched from blood (not recorded which). The DNA of the CDR3 is TGTGCCAGCAGCCTCAGGGGGAACACTGAAGCTTTCTTT. This gives the protein CASSLRGNTEAFF.